The sequence of this TCR beta chain was determined in a study of blood T cell repertoires in COVID-19. On this clone: The sample holds other DNA sequences that translate to the same CDR3.

In the source study's methods: From reference gene primer amplification, estimates of nucleated cell counts were derived. Clones were sequenced by immunoSEQ multiplex PCR, and TCRdb holds only the in-frame ones, with some missing. From that table come the V and J calls and clone size; the DNA was used to work out D and trimming. Seen here are hundreds of thousands of clones, 85% to 90% observed once, and the top ten hold over 1.5%. Residents of 20 to 25 US areas, aged about 18 to 100 years, made up the participants. Clinical history as reported by participants underpinned cohort assignment. Specimen: PBMCs or T cells enriched from blood (not recorded which). The receptor comes from a middle-aged man who had recovered from COVID-19.

In DNA, the CDR3 is TGTGCCAGCAGTTCCGACAGGGGGCCCTACGAGCAGTACTTC. It is translated as CASSSDRGPYEQYF. This rearrangement joins TRBV7-9 to TRBJ2-7, with 10 bases aligning to TRBD1. Germline V gene data show CDR1 as SEHNR and CDR2 as FQNEAQ (reference sequence). Unmatched junction bases numbered 4, after V lost 6 bases and J lost 2 bases. The CDR3 totals 14 residues.